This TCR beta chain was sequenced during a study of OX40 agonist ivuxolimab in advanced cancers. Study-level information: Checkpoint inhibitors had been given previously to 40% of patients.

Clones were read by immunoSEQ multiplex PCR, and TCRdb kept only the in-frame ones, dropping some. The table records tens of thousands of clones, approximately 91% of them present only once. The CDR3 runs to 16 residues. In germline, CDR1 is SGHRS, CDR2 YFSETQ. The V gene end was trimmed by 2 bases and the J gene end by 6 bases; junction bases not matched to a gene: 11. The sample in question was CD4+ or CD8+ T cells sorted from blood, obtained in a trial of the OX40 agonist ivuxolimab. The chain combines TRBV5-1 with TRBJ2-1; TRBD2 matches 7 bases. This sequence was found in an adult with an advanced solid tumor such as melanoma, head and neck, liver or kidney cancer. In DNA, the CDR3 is TGCGCCAGCAGCTTCGCTATCGGGAGGACTTTCAATGAGCAGTTCTTC. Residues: CASSFAIGRTFNEQFF.